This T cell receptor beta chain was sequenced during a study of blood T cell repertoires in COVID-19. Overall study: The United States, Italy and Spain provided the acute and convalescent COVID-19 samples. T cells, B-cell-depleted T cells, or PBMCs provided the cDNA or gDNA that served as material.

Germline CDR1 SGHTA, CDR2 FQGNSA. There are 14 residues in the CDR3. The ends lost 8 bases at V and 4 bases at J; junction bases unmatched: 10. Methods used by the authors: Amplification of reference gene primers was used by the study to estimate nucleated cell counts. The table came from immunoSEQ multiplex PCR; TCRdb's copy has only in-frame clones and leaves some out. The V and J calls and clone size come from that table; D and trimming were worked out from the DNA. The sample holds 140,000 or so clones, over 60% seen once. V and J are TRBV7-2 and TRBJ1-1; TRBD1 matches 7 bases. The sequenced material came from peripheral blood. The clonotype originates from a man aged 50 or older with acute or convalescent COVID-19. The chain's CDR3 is CASSFTGAGTEAFF. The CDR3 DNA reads TGTGCCAGCTCCTTTACAGGGGCGGGCACTGAAGCTTTCTTT.